The 22 T cell receptor beta chains presented below share a single source sample, sequenced in a study of T cells in Graves' hyperthyroidism and ophthalmopathy. RNA transcripts were the template for amplifying TCR beta CDR3 regions. In the first-round RT-PCR of the TCR CDR3, the HTBI primer set was used. One entry per CDR3 protein results from TCRdb running MiXCR on the multiplex PCR reads. The sample holds around 50,000 distinct CDR3 sequences, under 50% seen once. Sequencing used blood. Receptor source: a woman aged 45-65 years with Graves' ophthalmopathy.

In its sample, this clonotype was seen many times. V is TRBV4-3 and J is TRBJ2-2; no clear D gene. This CDR3 region has 12 residues. V shed 2 bases and J shed 6 bases, with 4 bases lying between them. Germline values: CDR1 LGHNA, CDR2 YSLEER. CDR3 loop: CASSQFPGELFF. CDR3 DNA sequence: TGCGCCAGCAGCCAATTTCCCGGGGAGCTGTTTTTT.

As concerns this clonotype: It is likely a read error, because the conserved phenylalanine at the end of the CDR3 is missing. The rearrangement uses TRBV11-2 and TRBJ2-3; 11 positions match TRBD1. The CDR3 loop spans 16 amino acids. CDR1 and CDR2 from the germline V gene are SGHAT and FQNNGV. Trimming removed 5 bases from V and 5 bases from J; junction bases left unmatched: 9. In nucleotides, the CDR3 is TGTGCCAGCAGCCTATCTGGGACAGGGGGGCAAGATACGCAGTATCTT. Translation: CASSLSGTGGQDTQYL.

The chain joins TRBV11-2 to TRBJ2-7, with 7 bases aligning to TRBD2. Germline V gives CDR1 SGHAT, CDR2 FQNNGV. V lost 5 bases and J lost 2; bases outside the gene matches: 15. This CDR3 spans 17 amino acids. The CDR3 coding sequence is TGTGCCAGCAGCCAAGATGATTGGCGGGGGAACCCCTACGAGCAGTACTTC. This encodes CASSQDDWRGNPYEQYF.

Concerning this clonotype itself: Since the CDR3 does not end with the conserved phenylalanine or tryptophan, this likely comes from a read error. CDR3 sequence reads: CASSQLGGQNSGNTIYS. CDR3 nucleotide sequence: TGCGCCAGTTCCCAGTTGGGGGGACAGAACTCTGGAAACACCATATATTCT. The chain links TRBV5-1 to TRBJ1-3; 7 positions agree with TRBD1. CDR1 is SGHRS and CDR2 is YFSETQ in the germline V gene. After removal of 8 bases from V and 0 bases from J, the junction contained 14 bases not matched to a gene. The CDR3 has 17 residues.

This clonotype was counted many times. The rearrangement joins TRBV20-1 to TRBJ1-5; D gene ambiguous. The V gene lost 1 base and the J gene lost 3 bases, with 10 bases spanning the gap. The germline gives CDR1 DFQATT, CDR2 SNEGSKA (reference sequence). CDR3 length equals 14 residues. The CDR3 sequence is CSARASGSNQPQHF. CDR3 coding DNA: TGCAGTGCTAGAGCGTCCGGTTCCAATCAGCCCCAGCATTTT.

This clonotype was observed a few times. The rearrangement links TRBV7-2 to TRBJ2-3, with D possibly TRBD2 on 6 matching bases. The CDR3 covers 15 residues. Germline-derived CDR1 and CDR2 are SGHTA and FQGNSA. V lost 4 bases and J 1 base, leaving 12 bases between the germline ends. CDR3 coding DNA: TGTGCCAGCAGCTGTGGAGGGCCGGGCACAGATACGCAGTATTTT. Encoded protein: CASSCGGPGTDTQYF.

This chain connects TRBV5-5 to TRBJ1-3; D gene uncertain. The CDR3 runs to 15 residues. V lost 4 bases to trimming and J lost 6 bases, with 17 bases between them. In germline, CDR1 is SGHKS, CDR2 YYEKEE (reference sequence). The CDR3 loop is CASSVSSDAKNTIYF. CDR3 in DNA: TGTGCCAGCAGCGTAAGCTCGGACGCCAAAAACACCATATATTTT.

The genes are TRBV29-1 and TRBJ1-4, with unresolved D. The CDR3 spans 17 residues. Germline values: CDR1 SQVTM, CDR2 ANQGSEA. The V and J ends lost 6 bases and 8 bases respectively, with 28 bases between them. CDR3 DNA: TGCAGCGTATACGTTGGTGGGGATGAAGACGGCGGGGAAAAACTGTTTTTT. Its protein product is CSVYVGGDEDGGEKLFF.

Within the sample, this clonotype is medium-sized. The J gene is TRBJ2-7, the V gene TRBV2; 11 nucleotides match TRBD1. CDR1 is SNHLY and CDR2 is FYNNEI in the germline V gene. Losses at the gene ends were 7 bases for V and 5 bases for J; bases not matched to a gene: 7. CDR3 length: 14 residues. CDR3 sequence reads: CASILDRGRDEQYF. The CDR3 DNA reads TGTGCCAGCATCCTGGACAGGGGGCGCGACGAGCAGTACTTC.

In its sample, this clonotype was seen once. The chain employs TRBV30 and TRBJ2-1; perhaps TRBD2 as D (6 bases). Germline V gene sequence: CDR1 GTSNPN, CDR2 SVGIG (reference sequence). The V and J ends lost 2 bases and 6 bases respectively, with 20 bases between them. The length of the CDR3 is 16 residues. CDR3 region: CAWSHGRSTQGNEQFF. CDR3 nucleotides: TGTGCCTGGAGTCATGGGAGGTCCACTCAGGGCAATGAGCAGTTCTTC.

This clonotype was recorded many times. In DNA form, the CDR3 reads TGTGCCAGCAGCTCCTGGACTACCGACAATGAGCAGTTCTTC. It specifies CASSSWTTDNEQFF. The genes are TRBV7-9 and TRBJ2-1; the D gene is possibly TRBD2 (6 bases). CDR1 and CDR2 (germline): SEHNR, FQNEAQ (reference sequence). The length of the CDR3 is 14 residues. With 4 bases removed from V and 5 bases from J, the gap between germline ends came to 12 bases.

The V and J genes are TRBV19 and TRBJ2-7, with 10 bases lining up with TRBD1. The junction had 9 bases not matched to a gene; V was cut back by 7 bases and J by 6 bases. Germline V gene data show CDR1 as LNHDA and CDR2 as SQIVND (reference sequence). The CDR3 is 14 residues long. The DNA of the CDR3 is TGTGCCAGTAACCAACCGGGACAGGGGAGCGAGCAGTACTTC. It specifies CASNQPGQGSEQYF. The entire variable domain, with the rest obtained from reference TRBV19 and TRBJ2-7, is as follows: DGGITQSPKYLFRKEGQNVTLSCEQNLNHDAMYWYRQDPGQGLRLIYYSQIVNDFQKGDIAEGYSVSREKKESFPLTVTSAQKNPTAFYLCASNQPGQGSEQYFGPGTRLTVT.

A word on this clonotype: A junction boundary mismatches the germline segment, possibly from a read error. The chain has TRBV10-1 and TRBJ2-3; D unclear. Germline V gives CDR1 WNHNN, CDR2 SYGVQD (reference sequence). There are 11 residues in the CDR3. CDR3 loop: CASSDPNTQYF. Here the CDR3 DNA reads TGCGCCAGCAGTGATCCAAATACGCAGTACTTT.

This chain joins TRBV4-2 and TRBJ2-7, with 7 bases matching TRBD2. The germline CDR1 and CDR2 sequences are LGHNA and YNFKEQ. V shed 2 bases and J 0 bases; nucleotides not matched to a gene: 10. The CDR3 totals 17 residues. CDR3 in amino acids: CASSQKSYLADSYEQYF. CDR3 nucleotides: TGTGCCAGCAGCCAAAAGAGCTACCTAGCGGACTCCTACGAGCAGTACTTC.

There are many counts of this clonotype. The rearrangement uses TRBV6-2 or TRBV6-3 and TRBJ1-2; D is unresolved. This CDR3 is 11 amino acids long. V was cut by 5 bases and J by 8 bases, with 9 bases left in between. Germline V gives CDR1 MNHEY, CDR2 SVGEGT. In nucleotides, the CDR3 is TGTGCCAGCAGTGATCCGGCGGGCTACACCTTC. Translation gives CASSDPAGYTF.

The gene calls are TRBV20-1 and TRBJ1-2, with 10 bases fitting TRBD1. From germline, CDR1 is DFQATT and CDR2 SNEGSKA (reference sequence). V dropped 6 bases and J dropped 5; count of bases not matched to a gene: 36. CDR3 length: 23 amino acids. The CDR3: CSAAEPEATSMILGTGVGYGYTF. The DNA of the CDR3 is TGCAGTGCGGCCGAACCCGAGGCGACGAGTATGATATTAGGGACAGGGGTGGGGTATGGCTACACCTTC.

This chain links TRBV7-2 with TRBJ1-5; weak D call: TRBD1 (6 bases). The V end lost 1 base, the J end lost 0 bases, and 7 bases lay between the germline ends. There are 15 residues in the CDR3. In germline, CDR1 is SGHTA, CDR2 FQGNSA. The CDR3 sequence is CASSLGTDSNQPQHF. The CDR3 DNA follows: TGTGCCAGCAGCTTAGGGACAGATAGCAATCAGCCCCAGCATTTT.

The chain joins TRBV10-3 to TRBJ2-7; 8 bases agree with TRBD1. After removal of 6 bases from V and 2 bases from J, the junction contained 3 bases not matched to a gene. This CDR3 is built from 13 residues. Germline V gives CDR1 ENHRY, CDR2 SYGVKD. This CDR3 is CAISMGQAYEQYF. The CDR3 DNA reads as TGTGCCATCAGCATGGGACAGGCCTACGAGCAGTACTTC.

The V and J genes are TRBV12-3 or TRBV12-4 and TRBJ1-2; TRBD1 might be the D (6 bases). The length of the CDR3 is 12 residues. V was trimmed by 7 bases and J by 14 bases, leaving 20 bases between them. The CDR3 nucleotides read TGTGCCAGCAAACTAGCCGGGGGCGCGCTTACCTTC. Its translation: CASKLAGGALTF.

Points on this clonotype: One base away lies a much larger clone, so this may be a sequencing read error. This chain connects TRBV6-5 to TRBJ1-5; D remains unclear. The CDR3 is 12 residues long. Trimming took 2 bases from V and 9 from J, leaving 8 bases between them. Germline lookup yields CDR1 MNHEY and CDR2 SVGAGI. CDR3 sequence (DNA): TGTGCCAGCAGTTACCGGAGTTTGCCCCAGCATTTT. It codes for CASSYRSLPQHF.

Details on this clonotype: A read error may produce the germline difference seen at one junction end. This chain joins TRBV10-2 and TRBJ1-1; D is unresolved. The CDR3 totals 15 residues. Per the germline V gene, CDR1 is WSHSY and CDR2 is SAAADI. CDR3 sequence (DNA): TGCACCAGCAGAATCTTTACGGGAGACAACACTGAAGCTTTCTTT. This sequence encodes CTSRIFTGDNTEAFF.

This clonotype was observed once. The chain couples TRBV7-2 to TRBJ2-5, with 7 bases that match TRBD1. CDR3 length equals 19 residues. V gave up 0 bases and J gave up 5 bases; unmatched junction bases: 18. The germline V gene has CDR1 SGHTA and CDR2 FQGNSA. CDR3 region: CASSLADPWDRPCKETQYF. Written as DNA, the CDR3 is TGTGCCAGCAGCTTAGCCGACCCTTGGGACAGACCATGCAAGGAGACCCAGTACTTC. Combining the CDR3 with reference TRBV7-2 and TRBJ2-5 gives the whole variable domain GAGVSQSPSNKVTEKGKDVELRCDPISGHTALYWYRQSLGQGLEFLIYFQGNSAPDKSGLPSDRFSAERTGGSVSTLTIQRTQQEDSAVYLCASSLADPWDRPCKETQYFGPGTRLLVL.